The next 28 T cell receptor beta chains were all read from a single sample in a study of early T cells in non-severe SARS-CoV-2 infection. TCRdb recomputed calls from the 5' RACE reads with MiXCR, one row per CDR3 protein. The data show 80,000 or so distinct CDR3 sequences, with over 11% seen just once and roughly 3.1% held by the top ten. Sequenced material: whole blood. These receptors all come from an adult who was a healthcare worker with PCR-confirmed SARS-CoV-2 infection or an uninfected control (not recorded which).

This clonotype was counted only a few times. The chain uses TRBV6-2 or TRBV6-3 and TRBJ2-5, with 7 bases fitting TRBD1. V lost 5 bases to trimming and J lost 2 bases; unmatched junction nucleotides: 8. Germline V gene lookup returns CDR1 MNHEY and CDR2 SVGEGT. The CDR3 extends over 15 amino acids. CDR3: CASSPRGTAQETQYF. The DNA of the CDR3 is TGTGCCAGCAGTCCACGAGGGACAGCACAAGAGACCCAGTACTTC.

This chain joins TRBV6-4 and TRBJ2-3, with D perhaps being TRBD1 or TRBD2 (6 bases each). Germline CDR1 and CDR2: MRHNA and SNTAGT. Trimming stripped 6 bases from V and 3 bases from J, with 16 bases between. The CDR3 consists of 15 residues. The CDR3 loop is CASSLGGGLTDTQYF. The CDR3 DNA reads TGTGCCAGCAGCCTGGGGGGCGGGTTGACAGATACGCAGTATTTT.

This clonotype occurred many times. The rearrangement links TRBV29-1 to TRBJ2-7; TRBD1 agrees at 8 bases. The germline CDR1 and CDR2 sequences are SQVTM and ANQGSEA. The CDR3 has 11 residues. Losses at the gene ends were 6 bases for V and 7 bases for J; bases not matched to a gene: 5. CDR3 amino acids: CSVYTGGEQYF. The CDR3 bases are TGCAGCGTCTATACAGGGGGAGAGCAGTACTTC.

This clonotype was detected only a few times. The chain uses TRBV11-3 and TRBJ2-1, with 10 bases aligning to TRBD1. The CDR3 spans 16 residues. Germline lookup yields CDR1 SGHNT and CDR2 YENEEA. V shed 0 bases and J 3 bases; nucleotides not matched to a gene: 2. CDR3 sequence reads: CASSLDRDRGYNEQFF. Here the CDR3 DNA reads TGTGCCAGCAGCTTAGACCGGGACAGGGGCTACAATGAGCAGTTCTTC.

This clonotype showed up just a few times. The chain joins TRBV7-6 to TRBJ2-2; 9 bases fit TRBD2. CDR1 is SGHVS, CDR2 FNYEAQ, per germline. The CDR3 contains 17 residues. The J segment lost 4 bases and the V segment lost 0 bases, leaving 6 bases of the junction unmatched. Here the CDR3 DNA reads TGTGCCAGCAGCTTAGCGCGTAGCGGGGGTGTCACCGGGGAGCTGTTTTTT. Translating gives CASSLARSGGVTGELFF.

This chain links TRBV10-1 with TRBJ2-4; 7 positions agree with TRBD1. Trimming took 0 bases from V and 9 from J; bases not matched to a gene: 5. In germline, CDR1 is WNHNN, CDR2 SYGVQD (reference sequence). The CDR3 runs to 14 residues. CDR3 sequence: CASSESQGISIQYF. DNA of the CDR3: TGCGCCAGCAGTGAGTCACAGGGGATTAGCATTCAGTACTTC.

This clonotype was observed a handful of times. CDR3 loop: CATSRVSNTGELFF. CDR3 bases: TGTGCCACCAGCAGAGTCTCCAACACCGGGGAGCTGTTTTTT. The genes are TRBV15 and TRBJ2-2; D gene ambiguous. The CDR3 extends over 14 amino acids. In germline, CDR1 is LNHNV, CDR2 YYDKDF (reference sequence). Trimming took 1 base from V and 2 from J, leaving 5 bases between them.

This clonotype was observed at least ten times. The chain joins TRBV18 to TRBJ2-7, with a possible D match to TRBD1 (6 bases). The V and J ends lost 2 bases and 6 bases respectively, with 14 bases between them. Looked up from germline, CDR1 is KGHSH and CDR2 is LQKENI. The CDR3 length is 14 residues. The CDR3 bases are TGTGCCAGCTCACCAGGGACATCGGCTGGCGAGCAGTACTTC. Residues: CASSPGTSAGEQYF.

The chain employs TRBV11-2 and TRBJ2-1; 14 bases match TRBD2. The CDR3 runs 15 residues. The V gene's germline CDR1 is SGHAT and CDR2 FQNNGV. Trimming at V came to 4 bases and at J to 9 bases, leaving 5 bases not matched to a gene. As DNA, the CDR3 is TGTGCCAGCAGCTCGGGACTAGCGGGAGTGGGTGAGCAGTTCTTC. It codes for CASSSGLAGVGEQFF. The entire variable domain, with the rest obtained from reference TRBV11-2 and TRBJ2-1, is as follows: EAGVAQSPRYKIIEKRQSVAFWCNPISGHATLYWYQQILGQGPKLLIQFQNNGVVDDSQLPKDRFSAERLKGVDSTLKIQPAKLEDSAVYLCASSSGLAGVGEQFFGPGTRLTVL.

The sample holds many counts of this clonotype. The chain carries TRBV18 and TRBJ1-1; tentative D call: TRBD1 (5 bases). The CDR3 runs to 13 residues. Trimming pared 5 bases from V and 1 base from J, leaving 8 bases between. In germline, CDR1 is KGHSH, CDR2 LQKENI. CDR3 DNA sequence: TGTGCCAGCTCAGCCGGGACGAACACTGAAGCTTTCTTT. Its translation is CASSAGTNTEAFF.

This clonotype was observed a handful of times. V gene TRBV29-1 combines with J gene TRBJ1-1; D gene ambiguous. The CDR3 spans 11 residues. The ends were cut back, 2 bases at V and 5 bases at J, with 6 bases in the middle. In germline, CDR1 is SQVTM, CDR2 ANQGSEA. DNA for the CDR3: TGCAGCGTTGAATGGAGGACTGAAGCTTTCTTT. This codes for CSVEWRTEAFF.

This clonotype was observed at least ten times. This chain links TRBV5-1 with TRBJ2-6; TRBD1 might be the D (5 bases). Germline V lookup: CDR1 SGHRS, CDR2 YFSETQ. This CDR3 spans 15 amino acids. V lost 2 bases to trimming and J lost 0 bases, with 6 bases between them. The chain's CDR3 is CASSFDSSGANVLTF. CDR3 DNA sequence: TGCGCCAGCAGCTTCGACAGCTCTGGGGCCAACGTCCTGACTTTC. The complete variable domain, with remaining parts taken from reference TRBV5-1 and TRBJ2-6, reads KAGVTQTPRYLIKTRGQQVTLSCSPISGHRSVSWYQQTPGQGLQFLFEYFSETQRNKGNFPGRFSGRQFSNSRSEMNVSTLELGDSALYLCASSFDSSGANVLTFGAGSRLTVL.

This clonotype occurred a few times. The rearrangement joins TRBV20-1 to TRBJ2-3; either TRBD1 or TRBD2 may supply D (6 bases each). Deletions cut 3 bases from V and 4 bases from J, with 8 bases between. CDR1 is DFQATT, CDR2 SNEGSKA, per germline (reference sequence). The length of the CDR3 is 12 residues. CDR3 nucleotides: TGCAGTGCTAGGGGGGGCGCAGATACGCAGTATTTT. Amino acids: CSARGGADTQYF.

The genes are TRBV2 and TRBJ1-1, with 7 positions matching TRBD1. The J segment lost 1 base and the V segment lost 1 base, leaving 0 bases of the junction unmatched. The length of the CDR3 is 14 residues. Looked up from germline, CDR1 is SNHLY and CDR2 is FYNNEI. CDR3 sequence reads: CASSEGQGNTEAFF. The CDR3 bases are TGTGCCAGCAGTGAAGGACAGGGGAACACTGAAGCTTTCTTT.

The CDR3 bases are TGTGCCATCCGACGACCGGGGGAGCAGTACTTC. This gives the protein CAIRRPGEQYF. The rearrangement links TRBV10-3 to TRBJ2-7, with D tentatively TRBD2 (5 bases). Trimming took 8 bases from V and 7 from J, leaving 12 bases between them. The CDR3 consists of 11 residues. Germline-derived CDR1 and CDR2 are ENHRY and SYGVKD.

The CDR3 DNA sequence: TGCAGCGTTGCCCCTGGCAGACACTATGGCTACACCTTC. This gives the protein CSVAPGRHYGYTF. The chain carries TRBV29-1 and TRBJ1-2; no firm D call. CDR3 length: 13 residues. CDR1 and CDR2 from the germline V gene are SQVTM and ANQGSEA. V was shortened by 4 bases and J by 3 bases, with 12 bases between the two germline ends.

This sequence joins TRBV12-3 or TRBV12-4 and TRBJ2-2; maybe TRBD2 (5 bases). V dropped 1 base and J dropped 4 bases, with 13 bases sitting between them. The CDR3 spans 16 residues. The CDR3 DNA reads TGTGCCAGCAGTTTAGGGTCGCCGGGAACCACCGGGGAGCTGTTTTTT. Translated: CASSLGSPGTTGELFF.

The table lists this clonotype with a few counts. This chain connects TRBV11-2 to TRBJ2-1; 9 bases line up with TRBD1. The CDR3 sequence is 15 residues long. Germline loops: CDR1 SGHAT, CDR2 FQNNGV. V was clipped by 6 bases and J by 6 bases; unmatched bases: 9. The CDR3 nucleotides are TGTGCCAGCAGTTCTACAGGGGGCCCCTTCAATGAGCAGTTCTTC. Protein product: CASSSTGGPFNEQFF.

This clonotype was picked up many times. This rearrangement joins TRBV18 to TRBJ2-3; D unresolved. The germline gives CDR1 KGHSH, CDR2 LQKENI. The length of the CDR3 is 17 residues. Deletions cut 6 bases from V and 2 bases from J, with 21 bases between. CDR3 sequence: CASSVGPTPPTTDTQYF. The CDR3 DNA sequence: TGTGCCAGCTCGGTAGGACCCACCCCCCCCACCACAGATACGCAGTATTTT.

This clonotype was observed a handful of times. The chain uses TRBV7-8 and TRBJ2-3; TRBD1 matches 7 bases. Trimming removed 4 bases from V and 5 bases from J; junction bases left unmatched: 0. From germline, CDR1 is SGHVS and CDR2 FQNEAQ. The CDR3 consists of 12 residues. CDR3 region: CASSSGGDTQYF. CDR3 sequence (DNA): TGTGCCAGCAGCTCAGGGGGAGATACGCAGTATTTT. Looking up the rest from reference TRBV7-8 and TRBJ2-3 gives the full variable domain: GAGVSQSPRYKVAKRGQDVALRCDPISGHVSLFWYQQALGQGPEFLTYFQNEAQLDKSGLPSDRFFAERPEGSVSTLKIQRTQQEDSAVYLCASSSGGDTQYFGPGTRLTVL.

This clonotype was picked up many times. The V gene is TRBV3-1, the J gene TRBJ2-3; 9 bases agree with TRBD2. Germline CDR1 and CDR2: LGHDT and YNNKEL (reference sequence). The CDR3 covers 17 residues. V shed 0 bases and J 5 bases; nucleotides not matched to a gene: 9. For the CDR3, the DNA is TGTGCCAGCAGCCAAGATCTGGCGGGGGGGCCGAAAGATACGCAGTATTTT. This encodes CASSQDLAGGPKDTQYF.

This chain uses TRBV25-1 with TRBJ2-1, with D maybe TRBD1 (5 bases). CDR3 length equals 13 residues. The germline V gene has CDR1 MGHDK and CDR2 SYGVNS. Trimming left V 4 bases short and J 3 bases short, with 7 bases between. This CDR3 reads CASSGQYYNEQFF. In nucleotides, the CDR3 is TGTGCCAGCAGTGGACAGTACTACAATGAGCAGTTCTTC.

This clonotype has a count of ten or more. An end of the junction differs from the germline gene, which may be a read error. The chain employs TRBV3-1 and TRBJ2-7; D gene ambiguous. This CDR3 spans 11 amino acids. Germline-derived CDR1 and CDR2 are LGHDT and YNNKEL (reference sequence). CDR3 DNA sequence: TGTGCCAGCAGACAAGGGAACGAGCAGTACTTC. Amino acid sequence: CASRQGNEQYF.

The table lists this clonotype with many counts. The rearrangement links TRBV6-2 or TRBV6-3 to TRBJ1-5; 7 bases fit TRBD1. CDR1 is MNHEY, CDR2 SVGEGT, per germline. The V gene end was trimmed by 8 bases and the J gene end by 3 bases; junction bases not matched to a gene: 22. The CDR3 has 19 residues. CDR3 nucleotides: TGTGCCAGCGAAGGTGTCTCACAGGGGATAAGGACGTTCAATCAGCCCCAGCATTTT. Amino acid sequence: CASEGVSQGIRTFNQPQHF.

This chain joins TRBV21-1 and TRBJ1-1; TRBD1, the table's D call, was not compared with the DNA. TRBV21-1 has pseudogene status. The CDR3 has 17 amino acids. The CDR3 DNA reads as TGTGCCAGCAGCAAAGCGGGGGGCGGCCGTCAGAACACTGAAGCTTTCTTT. Its translation is CASSKAGGGRQNTEAFF.

In this sample, this clonotype turned up a few times. V and J are TRBV18 and TRBJ1-1; 8 bases are shared with TRBD1. Germline V lookup: CDR1 KGHSH, CDR2 LQKENI. Trimming at V came to 2 bases and at J to 1 base, leaving 3 bases not matched to a gene. The CDR3 has 15 amino acids. The CDR3 is CASSPSGQGNTEAFF. DNA of the CDR3: TGTGCCAGCTCACCATCAGGACAGGGGAACACTGAAGCTTTCTTT.

This clonotype was counted between two and nine times. The chain recombines TRBV7-2 with TRBJ2-7; the D gene is possibly TRBD1 (6 bases). The CDR3 is made up of 13 amino acids. Trimming removed 5 bases at V and 2 bases at J, with 10 bases between. Germline V lookup: CDR1 SGHTA, CDR2 FQGNSA. CDR3 in amino acids: CASSPGHPYEQYF. The CDR3 nucleotides are TGTGCCAGCAGCCCGGGACACCCCTACGAGCAGTACTTC.

V is TRBV28 and J is TRBJ1-1, with unresolved D. The CDR3 is 12 amino acids. Trimming removed 2 bases at V and 5 bases at J, with 6 bases between. The germline V gene has CDR1 MDHEN and CDR2 SYDVKM. The DNA of the CDR3 is TGTGCCAGCAGTTTAGGGGAGACTGAAGCTTTCTTT. Residues: CASSLGETEAFF.